This T cell receptor (beta chain) was recorded in a study of T cells in Graves' hyperthyroidism and ophthalmopathy (dated by TCRdb to about 2019). About the investigation overall: Peripheral blood was collected at initial diagnosis, before any treatment. A discovery cohort of around 100 patients, 43 with Graves' ophthalmopathy and 55 to 60 with stable Graves' hyperthyroidism, was used to find distinguishing TCR V-J signatures. Prospective prediction of ophthalmopathy was tested in an independent validation cohort consisting of some 20 hyperthyroidism patients and approximately 16 patients who later progressed to ophthalmopathy. The 85 to 100 discovery patients were divided at random into training and test sets in a 7:3 ratio. The study also compared thyroid tissue and blood T-cell repertoires from over 5 Graves' hyperthyroidism patients. Following sampling, methimazole starting at 30 mg daily was given to hyperthyroidism patients, and high-dose intravenous methylprednisolone was given to ophthalmopathy patients. The paper reports TCR Vbeta CDR3 sequencing of over 130 peripheral blood samples: under 45 ophthalmopathy, under 80 hyperthyroidism and around 17 progressor patients.

The TCR beta CDR3 regions were amplified from RNA transcripts. The TCR CDR3 was subjected to a first round of RT-PCR using the HTBI primer set and the Qiagen OneStep RT-PCR kit. Libraries were constructed in a second round of multiplex PCR, after which size selection and purification were performed. Paired-end sequencing of the libraries was performed with 100 bp reads on an Illumina HiSeq2000. On the authors' methods: SOAPnuke was used to process the raw data, removing reads that contained adapters or uncalled bases, had a mean Phred below 15, or lacked an exact match to the constant primer or identifier. COPE v1.2.5 was used to merge high-quality paired reads, and clonotypes were defined as unique nucleotide sequences. MiTCR v1.1 was used to align clonotypes to the IMGT TRBV, TRBD and TRBJ reference segments. The analysis included only V-J combinations with a frequency above 0.0001, which together covered around 99% of the repertoires. The TCS score was defined as the ratio of F50 (clonal expansion) to E x V (chaos), calculated using BLOSUM62-based TCRdist between CDR3 peptides within each V-J. Welch's t-statistics and random forest reduced around 510 V-J features to fewer than 15, which were used in a naive Bayes classifier (R e1071). The public reads were run again by TCRdb, first through fastp at Q25 and then through MiXCR, and only productive beta chains were kept. Here each entry gathers all rows of one CDR3 protein and keeps the most common genes and DNA. The V and J calls, along with clone size, are taken from TCRdb and not from the paper's own processing. The sample yields under 350,000 distinct CDR3 sequences; approximately 17% were counted once. Jointly, the top ten make up over 50% of the sample.

Beyond this particular receptor, the publication reports: Sample size was not statistically predetermined, and blinding of investigators to group allocation was not performed. Blood samples also contained most of the expanded thyroid clonotypes (frequency above 0.001), which suggests that blood repertoires may reflect thyroid immune responses. During validation, the model predicted progression to ophthalmopathy a median of about 6.3 months ahead of onset, with approximately 70% sensitivity and 72.22% specificity. Ophthalmopathy was separated from stable hyperthyroidism by a 13 V-J signature model, with approximately 86% sensitivity and 81% to 83% specificity obtained in cross-validation and 80%/75% obtained in testing.

In the ophthalmopathy patients, disease was moderately to severely active, with a Clinical Activity Score of 3 or more, a NOSPECS grade of 4 or more, and a duration of less than 3 months. Exclusion was applied to patients with uncontrolled infections, other autoimmune diseases, pregnancy or lactation. Diagnoses relied on clinical symptoms, serum thyroxine and TRAb, thyroid ultrasound and orbital computed tomography. Ficoll-Paque density gradient centrifugation was used to isolate PBMCs from around 10 ml of fresh peripheral blood. Total RNA was extracted using Trizol reagent, and RNA quality was assessed on an Agilent 2100 Bioanalyzer. CDR1 LGHNA and CDR2 YSLEER were looked up in the germline V gene. Inclusive of the bounding cysteine and phenylalanine, the CDR3 is 17 residues long. The CDR3 DNA has 51 bases and is translated from base 1. Ends trimmed: V by 0 bases, J by 7 bases; bases unmatched to a gene: 14.

To note about this clonotype: There is no known antigen for this receptor. Base qualities are not provided; no much larger clone lies one nucleotide away.

The clonotype was recovered from a woman in her sixties with Graves' ophthalmopathy. The source material was blood. The sequence is built from TRBV4-3 and TRBJ2-7; 8 junctional bases match TRBD1. The CDR3 here reads CASSQDFDRGIFGEQYF. The sequence in DNA is TGCGCCAGCAGCCAAGATTTTGACAGGGGAATTTTCGGGGAGCAGTACTTC.